The present entry profiles one T cell receptor (beta chain) with its context. The sample comes from a study of blood T cell repertoires in COVID-19. Germline V gives CDR1 SEHNR, CDR2 FQNEAQ (reference sequence). The CDR3 loop spans 15 amino acids. V lost 1 base and J lost 4, with 13 bases in between. Measured with immunoSEQ multiplex PCR; TCRdb has only the in-frame clones, and not every one. The sample has 180,000 or so clones; 80% to 90% are singletons. The TCR was taken from a human donor with active or convalescent COVID-19. The donor label of this sample is uncertain. The chain has TRBV7-9 and TRBJ1-2; no definite D call. The source material was peripheral blood. CDR3 residues: CASSLGTGSSYGYTF. In nucleotides, the CDR3 is TGTGCCAGCAGCTTAGGTACGGGGAGCAGCTATGGCTACACCTTC.